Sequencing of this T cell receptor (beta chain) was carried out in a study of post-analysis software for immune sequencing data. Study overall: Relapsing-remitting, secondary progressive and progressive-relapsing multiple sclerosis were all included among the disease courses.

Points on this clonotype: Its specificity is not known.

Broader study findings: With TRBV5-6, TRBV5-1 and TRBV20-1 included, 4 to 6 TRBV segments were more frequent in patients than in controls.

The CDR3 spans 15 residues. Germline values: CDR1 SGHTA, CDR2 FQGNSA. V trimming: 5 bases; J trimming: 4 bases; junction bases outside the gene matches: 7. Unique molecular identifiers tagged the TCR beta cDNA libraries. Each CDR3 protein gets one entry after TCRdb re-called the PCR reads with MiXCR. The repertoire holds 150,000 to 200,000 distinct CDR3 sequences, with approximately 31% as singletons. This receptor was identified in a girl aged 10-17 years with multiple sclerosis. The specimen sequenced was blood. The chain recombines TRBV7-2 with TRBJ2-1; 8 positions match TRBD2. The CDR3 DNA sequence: TGTGCCAGCAGCCCAACTAGCGGAACTTACAATGAGCAGTTCTTC. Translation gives CASSPTSGTYNEQFF.